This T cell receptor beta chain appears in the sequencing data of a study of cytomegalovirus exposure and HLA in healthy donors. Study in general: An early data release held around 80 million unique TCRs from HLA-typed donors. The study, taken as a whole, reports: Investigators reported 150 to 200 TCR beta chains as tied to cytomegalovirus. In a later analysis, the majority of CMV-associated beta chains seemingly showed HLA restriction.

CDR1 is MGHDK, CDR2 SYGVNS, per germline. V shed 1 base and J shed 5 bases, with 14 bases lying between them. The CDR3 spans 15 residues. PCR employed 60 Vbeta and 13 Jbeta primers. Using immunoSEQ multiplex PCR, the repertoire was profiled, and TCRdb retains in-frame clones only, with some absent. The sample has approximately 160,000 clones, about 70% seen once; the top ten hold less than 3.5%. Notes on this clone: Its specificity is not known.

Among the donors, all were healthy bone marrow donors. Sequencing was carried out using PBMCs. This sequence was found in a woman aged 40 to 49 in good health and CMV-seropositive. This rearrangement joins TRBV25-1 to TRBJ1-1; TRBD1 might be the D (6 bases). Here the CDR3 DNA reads TGTGCCAGCAGTGAATTTGGAAGGGGGAGAACTGAAGCTTTCTTT. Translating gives CASSEFGRGRTEAFF.